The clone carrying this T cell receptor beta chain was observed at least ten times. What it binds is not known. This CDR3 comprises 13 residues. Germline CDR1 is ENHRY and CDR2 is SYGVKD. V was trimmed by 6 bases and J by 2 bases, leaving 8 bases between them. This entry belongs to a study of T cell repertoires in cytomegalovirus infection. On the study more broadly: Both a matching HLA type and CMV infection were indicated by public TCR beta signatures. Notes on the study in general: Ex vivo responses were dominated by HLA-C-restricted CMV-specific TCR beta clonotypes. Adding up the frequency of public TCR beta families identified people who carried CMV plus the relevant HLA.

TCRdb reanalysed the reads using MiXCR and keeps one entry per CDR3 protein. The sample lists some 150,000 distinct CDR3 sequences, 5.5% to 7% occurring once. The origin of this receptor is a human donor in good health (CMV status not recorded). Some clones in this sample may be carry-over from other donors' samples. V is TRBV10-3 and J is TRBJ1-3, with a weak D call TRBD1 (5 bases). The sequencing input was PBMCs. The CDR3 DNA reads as TGTGCCATCAGGACAGACCCTGGAAACACCATATATTTT. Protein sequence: CAIRTDPGNTIYF.